The rows below give T cell receptor beta chains drawn from one sample of a study of graft-versus-host responses after intestinal transplantation. For these receptors, no antigen is known. Produced via immunoSEQ multiplex PCR; TCRdb's table is partial and in-frame only. Of approximately 99,000 clones listed, 91% are singletons. Sequencing was performed on unstimulated CD4+ T cells sorted from spleen or lymph node cells, taken before transplant. These TCRs come from a human donor who was the organ donor for an intestinal transplant. The CDR3 runs from the conserved cysteine through the conserved F or W. The D gene is left open where the match is weak. Size is omitted from some rows. Given values are once, few, many or a class for expanded clones.

d_call: .
clone_size: .
j_call: TRBJ2-3
v_call: TRBV2
cdr3_nt: TGTGCCAGCAGTGAGAGGTCAGATACGCAGTATTTT
cdr3_aa: CASSERSDTQYF

d_call: TRBD1
clone_size: .
j_call: TRBJ1-4
v_call: TRBV4-3
cdr3_nt: TGCGCCAGCAGCCCAACCACAGGGGGCGGTGAAAAACTGTTTTTT
cdr3_aa: CASSPTTGGGEKLFF

d_call: .
clone_size: .
j_call: TRBJ2-4
v_call: TRBV19
cdr3_nt: TGTGCCAGTAGCCCTTACTTATCCAACATTCAGTACTTC
cdr3_aa: CASSPYLSNIQYF

d_call: TRBD2
clone_size: .
j_call: TRBJ2-1
v_call: TRBV9
cdr3_nt: TGTGCCAGCAGCTTCCGACTAGCTGGTGAGCAGTTCTTC
cdr3_aa: CASSFRLAGEQFF

d_call: .
clone_size: few
j_call: TRBJ1-5
v_call: TRBV19
cdr3_nt: TGTGCCAGTACGAGGAACCACAATCAGCCCCAGCATTTT
cdr3_aa: CASTRNHNQPQHF

d_call: TRBD1
clone_size: .
j_call: TRBJ1-1
v_call: TRBV5-6
cdr3_nt: TGTGCCAGCAGCTTGCAGTGGACAGGGGGAATCACTGAAGCTTTCTTT
cdr3_aa: CASSLQWTGGITEAFF

d_call: .
clone_size: .
j_call: TRBJ2-1
v_call: TRBV10-3
cdr3_nt: TGTGCCGCCAATAGTATAGCGCTTGAGCAGTTCTTC
cdr3_aa: CAANSIALEQFF

d_call: TRBD2
clone_size: .
j_call: TRBJ2-3
v_call: TRBV30
cdr3_nt: TGTGCCTGGAGTGTAGCGGGGGGCACAGATACGCAGTATTTT
cdr3_aa: CAWSVAGGTDTQYF

d_call: TRBD1
clone_size: .
j_call: TRBJ1-1
v_call: TRBV28
cdr3_nt: TGTGCCAGCAGAGACAGGGGCTGGAACACTGAAGCTTTCTTT
cdr3_aa: CASRDRGWNTEAFF

d_call: TRBD2
clone_size: .
j_call: TRBJ2-1
v_call: TRBV5-5
cdr3_nt: TGTGCCAGCAGCTTGGCCGTTAGCCGAGCGGGGGCATCCTACAATGAGCAGTTCTTC
cdr3_aa: CASSLAVSRAGASYNEQFF

d_call: .
clone_size: .
j_call: TRBJ1-3
v_call: TRBV6-1
cdr3_nt: TGTGCCAGCAGTGGCTTCGGGACTGGAAACACCATATATTTT
cdr3_aa: CASSGFGTGNTIYF

d_call: TRBD1
clone_size: .
j_call: TRBJ1-2
v_call: TRBV20-1
cdr3_nt: TGCAGTGCTTACAGGGGCTATGGCTACACCTTC
cdr3_aa: CSAYRGYGYTF

d_call: .
clone_size: .
j_call: TRBJ2-3
v_call: TRBV7-2
cdr3_nt: TGTGCCAGCAGCCCACAAGGCACAGATACGCAGTATTTT
cdr3_aa: CASSPQGTDTQYF

d_call: TRBD1
clone_size: .
j_call: TRBJ1-2
v_call: TRBV4-2
cdr3_nt: TGTGCCAGCAGCCAAAACGACCGGGACAGGGTGTATGGCTACACCTTC
cdr3_aa: CASSQNDRDRVYGYTF

d_call: TRBD1
clone_size: .
j_call: TRBJ1-2
v_call: TRBV11-2
cdr3_nt: TGTGCCAGCAGCTTCCAGGGACAGGGTAGCTATGGCTACACCTTC
cdr3_aa: CASSFQGQGSYGYTF

d_call: TRBD1
clone_size: .
j_call: TRBJ1-5
v_call: TRBV6-1
cdr3_nt: TGTGCCAGCAGTGGGACAGGGGGAAGCAATCAGCCCCAGCATTTT
cdr3_aa: CASSGTGGSNQPQHF

d_call: .
clone_size: .
j_call: TRBJ1-2
v_call: TRBV10-2
cdr3_nt: TGCGCCAGCACCCCCTCCGGGAACTATGGCTACACCTTC
cdr3_aa: CASTPSGNYGYTF

d_call: .
clone_size: few
j_call: TRBJ1-6
v_call: TRBV15
cdr3_nt: TGTGCCACCAGCAGAGCGTCTAATTCACCCCTCCACTTT
cdr3_aa: CATSRASNSPLHF

d_call: TRBD1
clone_size: .
j_call: TRBJ1-2
v_call: TRBV28
cdr3_nt: TGTGCCAGCAGTTTCGCGCCCGGGACAGGGGGCGGAGGTATGAACTATGGCTACACCTTC
cdr3_aa: CASSFAPGTGGGGMNYGYTF

d_call: .
clone_size: .
j_call: TRBJ2-3
v_call: TRBV27
cdr3_nt: TGTGCCAGCAGCGGACTACCAGGAGATACGCAGTATTTT
cdr3_aa: CASSGLPGDTQYF

d_call: .
clone_size: .
j_call: TRBJ2-1
v_call: TRBV9
cdr3_nt: TGTGCCAGCAGCCTCCTCGGGGGGCAAGGCGGTGAGCAGTTCTTC
cdr3_aa: CASSLLGGQGGEQFF

d_call: TRBD1
clone_size: once
j_call: TRBJ1-4
v_call: TRBV25-1
cdr3_nt: TGTGCCAGCAGCCGACAGGGGCGAGGGGAAAAACTGTTTTTT
cdr3_aa: CASSRQGRGEKLFF

d_call: .
clone_size: .
j_call: TRBJ1-1
v_call: TRBV15
cdr3_nt: TGTGCCACCAGCAGAGATCAGTTGAACACTGAAGCTTTCTTT
cdr3_aa: CATSRDQLNTEAFF

d_call: TRBD1
clone_size: .
j_call: TRBJ2-3
v_call: TRBV7-9
cdr3_nt: TGTGCCAGCAGCCACCGACCGGGACAGGGCTCGAGAACGCAGTATTTT
cdr3_aa: CASSHRPGQGSRTQYF

d_call: .
clone_size: .
j_call: TRBJ1-2
v_call: TRBV4-1
cdr3_nt: TGCGCCAGCAGCCCCCGGGATGGCTATGGCTACACCTTC
cdr3_aa: CASSPRDGYGYTF

d_call: TRBD1
clone_size: once
j_call: TRBJ1-5
v_call: TRBV5-4
cdr3_nt: TGTGCCAGCAGCTCAGAGGGGGCCCAATGGCCCCAGCATTTT
cdr3_aa: CASSSEGAQWPQHF

d_call: TRBD1
clone_size: .
j_call: TRBJ1-1
v_call: TRBV29-1
cdr3_nt: TGCAGCGTTGAGCCGGGACAGGTGAACACTGAAGCTTTCTTT
cdr3_aa: CSVEPGQVNTEAFF

d_call: .
clone_size: .
j_call: TRBJ1-2
v_call: TRBV11-2
cdr3_nt: TGTGCCAGCACCTTCGGGGGGAACTATGGCTACACCTTC
cdr3_aa: CASTFGGNYGYTF

d_call: TRBD1
clone_size: .
j_call: TRBJ1-5
v_call: TRBV5-4
cdr3_nt: TGTGCCAGCAGCCCAGGGGGCAGCAATCAGCCCCAGCATTTT
cdr3_aa: CASSPGGSNQPQHF

d_call: .
clone_size: .
j_call: TRBJ1-4
v_call: TRBV28
cdr3_nt: TGTGCCAGCAGTCCAGACAGACGAAAGGAAAAACTGTTTTTT
cdr3_aa: CASSPDRRKEKLFF

d_call: TRBD1
clone_size: few
j_call: TRBJ2-2
v_call: TRBV7-3
cdr3_nt: TGTGCCAGCAGAATAACAGGGGGCACCGGGGAGCTGTTTTTT
cdr3_aa: CASRITGGTGELFF

d_call: .
clone_size: .
j_call: TRBJ2-5
v_call: TRBV6-1
cdr3_nt: TGTGCCAGCCCGGGGAGGACCCAGTACTTC
cdr3_aa: CASPGRTQYF

d_call: TRBD1
clone_size: .
j_call: TRBJ1-2
v_call: TRBV9
cdr3_nt: TGTGCCAGCAGCGAGGGGGACAGGCTGAACTATGGCTACACCTTC
cdr3_aa: CASSEGDRLNYGYTF

d_call: .
clone_size: .
j_call: TRBJ2-7
v_call: TRBV6-6
cdr3_nt: TGTGCCAGCAGTTATGTGGCGGGGGCCGTATCCGGCCCCCAGTACTTC
cdr3_aa: CASSYVAGAVSGPQYF

d_call: .
clone_size: .
j_call: TRBJ1-5
v_call: TRBV12-1
cdr3_nt: TGTGCCAGCAGCCGAGGGGACAGGCGTTCGTTAAATCAGCCCCAGCATTTT
cdr3_aa: CASSRGDRRSLNQPQHF

d_call: TRBD2
clone_size: .
j_call: TRBJ2-3
v_call: TRBV7-6
cdr3_nt: TGTGCCAGCAGCTTGCGGACTAGCGGCACAGATACGCAGTATTTT
cdr3_aa: CASSLRTSGTDTQYF

d_call: TRBD1
clone_size: .
j_call: TRBJ1-2
v_call: TRBV18
cdr3_nt: TGTGCCAGCTCACCACGGCCCGGGGACAGCTATGGCTACACCTTC
cdr3_aa: CASSPRPGDSYGYTF

d_call: TRBD1
clone_size: .
j_call: TRBJ2-1
v_call: TRBV5-1
cdr3_nt: TGCGCCAGCAGCTTAACCACAGGGGGCGTACAGTTCTTC
cdr3_aa: CASSLTTGGVQFF

d_call: .
clone_size: .
j_call: TRBJ2-3
v_call: TRBV6-1
cdr3_nt: TGTGCGGAGTCCCGGACAGCGGGGTGGACAGATACGCAGTATTTT
cdr3_aa: CAESRTAGWTDTQYF

d_call: .
clone_size: .
j_call: TRBJ2-3
v_call: TRBV27
cdr3_nt: TGTGCCAGCAGTTTATCGTTAGGGGCGCTTTTCACAGATACGCAGTATTTT
cdr3_aa: CASSLSLGALFTDTQYF

d_call: .
clone_size: .
j_call: TRBJ1-1
v_call: TRBV7-3
cdr3_nt: TGTGCCAGCAGCTTAAGCAGGGGCGCCACTGAAGCTTTCTTT
cdr3_aa: CASSLSRGATEAFF

d_call: .
clone_size: .
j_call: TRBJ1-6
v_call: TRBV28
cdr3_nt: TGTGCCAGCAAAGTTTTGGGGGCAGGGGTCTATAATTCACCCCTCCACTTT
cdr3_aa: CASKVLGAGVYNSPLHF

d_call: .
clone_size: .
j_call: TRBJ1-2
v_call: TRBV6-5
cdr3_nt: TGTGCCAGCAGTTACCAAGCAGGGGTGGATGGCTACACCTTC
cdr3_aa: CASSYQAGVDGYTF

d_call: TRBD1
clone_size: .
j_call: TRBJ1-1
v_call: TRBV9
cdr3_nt: TGTGCCAGCAGCGCCGAGGACAGGGGGCTTACTGAAGCTTTCTTT
cdr3_aa: CASSAEDRGLTEAFF